These T cell receptor beta chains were read from a single sample in a study of cytomegalovirus exposure and HLA in healthy donors. The table came from immunoSEQ multiplex PCR; TCRdb's copy has only in-frame clones and leaves some out. Among some 120,000 clones, 7% to 9.5% were seen once, and the ten largest hold 6% to 7.5%. Specimen: PBMCs. These receptors originate from a woman in her thirties or forties in good health and CMV-seropositive. CDR3s include the opening cysteine and the closing phenylalanine or tryptophan. A D gene is named only where the DNA matches it firmly. Size is stated for part of the rows, as once, few or many counts, or as a class when the clone is expanded.

v_call	j_call	d_call	clone_size	cdr3_nt	cdr3_aa
TRBV18	TRBJ1-1	-	-	TGTGCCAGCTCACCAGGGGGGGGAATCCGGAACACTGAAGCTTTCTTT	CASSPGGGIRNTEAFF
TRBV19	TRBJ1-3	-	-	TGTGCCAGTAGAAGACAGAACTCTGGAAACACCATATATTTT	CASRRQNSGNTIYF
TRBV9	TRBJ2-1	-	-	TGTGCCAGCGAATCCGGGGGTGAGCAGTTCTTC	CASESGGEQFF
TRBV7-9	TRBJ2-7	-	-	TGTGCCAGCGCCTCCGGGTTAGCCTACGAGCAGTACTTC	CASASGLAYEQYF
TRBV28	TRBJ1-4	-	-	TGTGCCAGCTGCGACAGACGGACTAATGAAAAACTGTTTTTT	CASCDRRTNEKLFF
TRBV10-1	TRBJ2-3	-	few	TGCGCCAGCAGTCGCGAGGGATTAGATACGCAGTATTTT	CASSREGLDTQYF
TRBV5-6	TRBJ2-5	TRBD1	-	TGTGCCAGCAGCTCACCGGGACAGGGGGCTTTGGGAGAGACCCAGTACTTC	CASSSPGQGALGETQYF
TRBV29-1	TRBJ1-1	TRBD1	-	TGCAGCGTTGTTAGGGGACAGGAAGCTTTCTTT	CSVVRGQEAFF
TRBV27	TRBJ2-5	TRBD1	-	TGTGCCAGCAGTATCGACAGGGATCAAGAGACCCAGTACTTC	CASSIDRDQETQYF
TRBV6-8	TRBJ1-2	-	-	TGTGCCAGCAGTTACAGTGGCAGGGACATCTATGGCTACACCTTC	CASSYSGRDIYGYTF
TRBV2	TRBJ2-7	TRBD2	few	TGTGCCAGCAGCCCACGTGTGCGGTCGACTAGCGGGGCCTACGAGCAGTACTTC	CASSPRVRSTSGAYEQYF
TRBV9	TRBJ1-1	TRBD1	few	TGTGCCAGCAGCTTCACCGGGACAGGGAACACTGAAGCTTTCTTT	CASSFTGTGNTEAFF
TRBV6-5	TRBJ1-1	-	-	TGTGCCAGCAGTTACTCGGAGGGTACTGAAGCTTTCTTT	CASSYSEGTEAFF
TRBV7-9	TRBJ1-1	-	few	TGTGCCAGCAGGTTGACAGGGAACACTGAAGCTTTCTTT	CASRLTGNTEAFF
TRBV10-2	TRBJ2-1	TRBD2	few	TGCGCCAGTACCGGGACTAGCGGATACAATGAGCAGTTCTTC	CASTGTSGYNEQFF
TRBV10-1	TRBJ2-7	-	-	TGCGCCAGCAGTGAAAGGAGGCAGGATCACTACGAGCAGTACTTC	CASSERRQDHYEQYF
TRBV5-1	TRBJ1-1	TRBD1	-	TGCGCCAGCAGCGAGGACAGGGGGGACACTGAAGCTTTCTTT	CASSEDRGDTEAFF
TRBV2	TRBJ1-4	-	-	TGTGCCAGCAGTGCACAAAGAGAAAAACTGTTTTTT	CASSAQREKLFF
TRBV9	TRBJ1-5	-	-	TGTGCCAGCAGCGAGGGGGGGAAGGCGAGTCAGCCCCAGCATTTT	CASSEGGKASQPQHF
TRBV10-3	TRBJ1-1	-	few	TGTGCCATCAGTGCGACAGGTCGATCGAACACTGAAGCTTTCTTT	CAISATGRSNTEAFF
TRBV6-5	TRBJ2-1	TRBD2	-	TGTGCCAGCAGGAAACTAGCGGACAATGAGCAGTTCTTC	CASRKLADNEQFF
TRBV2	TRBJ2-3	-	few	TGTGCCAGCAGGGTGTCAGGAGATACGCAGTATTTT	CASRVSGDTQYF
TRBV7-9	TRBJ2-7	TRBD2	few	TGTGCCAGCAGCCCCTCGAGGGAGGGCTACGAGCAGTACTTC	CASSPSREGYEQYF
TRBV19	TRBJ1-1	-	few	TGTGCCAGTAGTATCACGGGTGAGCACACTGAAGCTTTCTTT	CASSITGEHTEAFF
TRBV30	TRBJ1-1	-	few	TGTGCCTGGAGGACGCAGGGCATGAACACTGAAGCTTTCTTT	CAWRTQGMNTEAFF
TRBV15	TRBJ1-6	TRBD1	-	TGTGCCACCAGCAGCCCCAAACAGGGGAGGCATTCACCCCTCCACTTT	CATSSPKQGRHSPLHF
TRBV19	TRBJ1-6	TRBD1	-	TGTGCCAGTATCGGACAGGGGGTTAATTCACCCCTCCACTTT	CASIGQGVNSPLHF
TRBV9	TRBJ1-6	-	-	TGTGCCAGCAGCGTAGGCCGGGTCGACCGTTCAAATTCACCCCTCCACTTT	CASSVGRVDRSNSPLHF
TRBV5-6	TRBJ1-2	-	-	TGTGCCAGCAGACCGGGACATCCCAACTATGGCTACACCTTC	CASRPGHPNYGYTF
TRBV7-8	TRBJ1-3	-	few	TGTGCCAGCAGCTCAGTCCGGGACACGCGGAACACCATATATTTT	CASSSVRDTRNTIYF
TRBV13	TRBJ1-1	TRBD1	-	TGTGCCAGCAGCCCCCCCGGACAGGGGGCTGACACTGAAGCTTTCTTT	CASSPPGQGADTEAFF
TRBV19	TRBJ2-7	TRBD1	few	TGTGCCAGTACCCCGGGACAGGGGGCCTACGAGCAGTACTTC	CASTPGQGAYEQYF
TRBV27	TRBJ1-4	TRBD1	few	TGTGCCAGCAGTCACAGGGGACTGAATGAAAAACTGTTTTTT	CASSHRGLNEKLFF
TRBV19	TRBJ2-7	TRBD1	-	TGTGCCAGTAGTATATTTTCAGGGGGCAGCTACGAGCAGTACTTC	CASSIFSGGSYEQYF
TRBV29-1	TRBJ1-2	-	few	TGCAGCGTTGTGGGGAGGGACTATGGCTACACCTTC	CSVVGRDYGYTF
TRBV6-5	TRBJ1-1	-	-	TGTGCCAGCAGTTACTTTTCCCAGATGAACACTGAAGCTTTCTTT	CASSYFSQMNTEAFF
TRBV5-1	TRBJ2-7	-	few	TGCGCCAGCAGCTTCCACGGGGAGTCCTACGAGCAGTACTTC	CASSFHGESYEQYF
TRBV13	TRBJ1-2	-	-	TGTGCCAGCAGTCCCCTCCCGACAGGCTTTAACTATGGCTACACCTTC	CASSPLPTGFNYGYTF
TRBV11-2	TRBJ2-5	-	few	TGTGCCAGCAGCTTGACCGGGGGTTGGGAGACCCAGTACTTC	CASSLTGGWETQYF
TRBV9	TRBJ2-2	TRBD2	few	TGTGCCAGCAGCGTAGACCCGCGGGAGGAGGGGGAGCTGTTTTTT	CASSVDPREEGELFF
TRBV4-1	TRBJ2-7	TRBD2	few	TGCGCCAGCAGCCCCAGGGAGCGGGGGGGAACCTACGAGCAGTACTTC	CASSPRERGGTYEQYF
TRBV11-1	TRBJ2-2	-	few	TGTGCCAGCAGCTCCCCCGCGCAGGGGACCGGGGAGCTGTTTTTT	CASSSPAQGTGELFF
TRBV18	TRBJ2-1	-	-	TGTGCCAGCTCACCGATGAACCGGGGCTCCTACAATGAGCAGTTCTTC	CASSPMNRGSYNEQFF
TRBV4-1	TRBJ2-1	-	few	TGCGCCAGCAGCCAAGATTTCCTAGCCGACTACAATGAGCAGTTCTTC	CASSQDFLADYNEQFF
TRBV5-1	TRBJ1-1	TRBD1	-	TGCGCCAGCAGCTTGGATGGGACAGTAGCCCAGGTGAACACTGAAGCTTTCTTT	CASSLDGTVAQVNTEAFF
TRBV29-1	TRBJ1-1	-	few	TGCAGCGTTGAAGATCCAAGGAGGGTGAACACTGAAGCTTTCTTT	CSVEDPRRVNTEAFF
TRBV5-5	TRBJ2-7	TRBD2	-	TGTGCCAGCAGCTTGACTAGCGGGGGGGCCTACGAGCAGTACTTC	CASSLTSGGAYEQYF
TRBV11-2	TRBJ1-2	TRBD1	-	TGTGCCAGCAGCTTAGATAGGTCCCGGACAGGGTCCAATGGCTATGGCTACACCTTC	CASSLDRSRTGSNGYGYTF
TRBV5-6	TRBJ2-1	-	few	TGTGCCAGCAGTGCAGGGGGGTACAATGAGCAGTTCTTC	CASSAGGYNEQFF
TRBV10-3	TRBJ1-5	TRBD1	few	TGTGCCATCAGTGAGTCGCCCGACAGGGTCAATCAGCCCCAGCATTTT	CAISESPDRVNQPQHF
TRBV7-8	TRBJ1-1	-	few	TGTGCCAGCAGCCCCTCGTTGCTGGGGCAAACTGAAGCTTTCTTT	CASSPSLLGQTEAFF
TRBV11-2	TRBJ2-7	-	-	TGTGCCAGCAGCCGGTCCCACTCCTACGAGCAGTACTTC	CASSRSHSYEQYF
TRBV5-1	TRBJ2-7	TRBD1	few	TGCGCCAGCAGCTTGGGACAGGGAATAGGGGAGCAGTACTTC	CASSLGQGIGEQYF
TRBV5-6	TRBJ2-3	TRBD1	-	TGTGCCAGCAGCTTGAACCGGGACAGGGTTACAGATACGCAGTATTTT	CASSLNRDRVTDTQYF